One and the same sample provided the 14 T cell receptor beta chains below, sequenced in a study of blood T cell repertoires in COVID-19. The assay was immunoSEQ multiplex PCR, and TCRdb's table has in-frame clones only and misses some. The sample lists hundreds of thousands of clones, roughly nine tenths occurring once. The sequencing sample was made of peripheral blood. These receptor sequences come from a woman between 25 and 40 years old with COVID-19, enrolled during active disease.

The CDR3 region is CASSTGLFYEQYF. The CDR3 DNA reads as TGTGCCAGCAGTACAGGGTTATTCTACGAGCAGTACTTC. This chain uses TRBV6-5 with TRBJ2-7; tentatively, D is TRBD1 (6 bases). Germline CDR1 and CDR2: MNHEY and SVGAGI. The V end lost 5 bases, the J end lost 3 bases, and 11 bases lay between the germline ends. The CDR3 has 13 residues.

This chain links TRBV5-6 with TRBJ2-2, with 7 nucleotides matching TRBD1. Germline CDR1 and CDR2: SGHDT and YYEEEE. This CDR3 region has 15 residues. Trimming at V came to 1 base and at J to 2 bases, leaving 2 bases not matched to a gene. This CDR3 is CASSLWDRNTGELFF. The CDR3 DNA reads as TGTGCCAGCAGCTTGTGGGACAGAAACACCGGGGAGCTGTTTTTT.

This chain connects TRBV29-1 to TRBJ1-1; the D is unclear. CDR3 length equals 15 residues. Germline V gives CDR1 SQVTM, CDR2 ANQGSEA. V was trimmed by 5 bases and J by 4 bases, leaving 20 bases between them. The CDR3 sequence: CSVLPREPGRTEAFF. In DNA form, the CDR3 reads TGCAGCGTTCTCCCCCGGGAGCCTGGGCGCACTGAAGCTTTCTTT.

This rearrangement joins TRBV7-3 to TRBJ2-7, with 7 bases fitting TRBD2. CDR1 SGHTA and CDR2 FQGTGA come from the germline V gene. The CDR3 is 15 amino acids. The V segment lost 4 bases and the J segment 2 bases; nucleotides outside the gene matches: 8. CDR3 DNA sequence: TGTGCCAGCAGCTCAATCGGCGGGGGTACCTACGAGCAGTACTTC. Translation gives CASSSIGGGTYEQYF. Complete variable domain (other parts from reference TRBV7-3 and TRBJ2-7): GAGVSQTPSNKVTEKGKYVELRCDPISGHTALYWYRQSLGQGPEFLIYFQGTGAADDSGLPNDRFFAVRPEGSVSTLKIQRTERGDSAVYLCASSSIGGGTYEQYFGPGTRLTVT.

The chain combines TRBV4-3 with TRBJ2-3, with 11 bases that match TRBD2. CDR3 size: 15 residues. V dropped 4 bases and J dropped 0; count of bases not matched to a gene: 0. CDR1 and CDR2 from the germline V gene are LGHNA and YSLEER. CDR3 residues: CASSPSGGSTDTQYF. The DNA of the CDR3 is TGCGCCAGCAGCCCTAGCGGGGGGAGCACAGATACGCAGTATTTT.

This clone was seen a few times. The rearrangement joins TRBV11-2 to TRBJ2-5; 12 positions agree with TRBD2. CDR3 length: 18 residues. Germline values: CDR1 SGHAT, CDR2 FQNNGV. V shed 5 bases and J 7 bases; nucleotides not matched to a gene: 17. The CDR3 DNA reads TGTGCCAGCAGCAAAGAAAAAGGACTAGCGGGGCAGTACGGGACCCAGTACTTC. This codes for CASSKEKGLAGQYGTQYF.

V and J are TRBV28 and TRBJ1-2, with D unclear. CDR3 length: 12 residues. Germline CDR1 and CDR2: MDHEN and SYDVKM. Trimming took off 7 bases at V and 3 bases at J, with 9 bases between the two ends. The CDR3: CASTAGHYGYTF. Written as DNA, the CDR3 is TGTGCCAGCACGGCGGGCCACTATGGCTACACCTTC.

The CDR3 region has the DNA TGTGCCAGCCGGGGGGGAGCCGAGACCCAGTACTTC. This encodes CASRGGAETQYF. V is TRBV2 and J is TRBJ2-5; 8 nucleotides align to TRBD2. The V gene end was trimmed by 8 bases and the J gene end by 5 bases; junction bases not matched to a gene: 4. The germline gives CDR1 SNHLY, CDR2 FYNNEI. The CDR3 consists of 12 residues.

The sample holds one count of this clone. The genes are TRBV9 and TRBJ2-3; D is ambiguous. This CDR3 contains 14 residues. Germline values: CDR1 SGDLS, CDR2 YYNGEE. Trimming took off 0 bases at V and 4 bases at J, with 9 bases between the two ends. CDR3 nucleotide sequence: TGTGCCAGCAGCGTAGGGATTGGGCCAGATACGCAGTATTTT. Translated: CASSVGIGPDTQYF. Filled out from reference TRBV9 and TRBJ2-3, the complete variable domain reads DSGVTQTPKHLITATGQRVTLRCSPRSGDLSVYWYQQSLDQGLQFLIQYYNGEERAKGNILERFSAQQFPDLHSELNLSSLELGDSALYFCASSVGIGPDTQYFGPGTRLTVL.

The V gene is TRBV6-1, the J gene TRBJ2-2; 9 positions agree with TRBD1. The CDR3 contains 16 residues. J lost 6 bases, V lost 3 bases, and 8 bases had no gene match. Per germline, CDR1 MNHNS and CDR2 SASEGT. CDR3 in DNA: TGTGCCAGCAGTGAGAGCGGGACAGGGTTATCCGGGGAGCTGTTTTTT. Protein product: CASSESGTGLSGELFF.

V usage is TRBV5-1 and J usage is TRBJ1-6; 9 bases agree with TRBD1. Losses at the gene ends were 6 bases for V and 5 bases for J; bases not matched to a gene: 6. The CDR3 is 15 residues long. CDR1 SGHRS and CDR2 YFSETQ come from the germline V gene. The CDR3 loop reads CASTRQGDHNSPLHF. The CDR3 nucleotides read TGCGCCAGCACCCGACAGGGGGACCATAATTCACCCCTCCACTTT.

The chain joins TRBV7-2 to TRBJ2-2, with D unclear. Germline loops: CDR1 SGHTA, CDR2 FQGNSA. This CDR3 is 13 amino acids long. V was shortened by 8 bases and J by 3 bases, with 10 bases between the two germline ends. CDR3 coding DNA: TGTGCCAGCTGCCTCCCGGACACCGGGGAGCTGTTTTTT. It yields the protein CASCLPDTGELFF.

The genes are TRBV7-9 and TRBJ2-7, with D possibly TRBD1 on 8 matching bases. Trimming left V 3 bases short and J 6 bases short, with 18 bases between. The CDR3 runs to 15 residues. CDR1 is SEHNR, CDR2 FQNEAQ, per germline (reference sequence). CDR3 region: CASSFGRTGLGEQYF. The CDR3 DNA reads as TGTGCCAGCAGCTTCGGGAGGACAGGGCTCGGCGAGCAGTACTTC.

A few counts support this clone. This rearrangement joins TRBV4-1 to TRBJ2-2; D unclear. Germline CDR1 and CDR2: MGHRA and YSYEKL. CDR3 size: 17 residues. The ends were cut back, 4 bases at V and 1 base at J, with 16 bases in the middle. CDR3 in amino acids: CASSPSGRLQNTGELFF. CDR3 DNA sequence: TGCGCCAGCAGCCCATCAGGAAGGTTACAGAACACCGGGGAGCTGTTTTTT.